This T cell receptor (beta chain) was captured in a study of control samples from healthy donors and cancer patients. Germline CDR1 and CDR2: LNHNV and YYDKDF (reference sequence). V was trimmed by 5 bases and J by 2 bases, leaving 4 bases between them. This CDR3 contains 11 residues. The data were produced by immunoSEQ multiplex PCR, yet TCRdb's version contains in-frame clones alone and is incomplete. The sample lists over 100,000 clones; approximately 90% were seen once. Material: blood. The chain is built from TRBV15 and TRBJ2-7; D remains ambiguous. The TCR sequence derives from a man aged 35-49 years in good health. CDR3 nucleotide sequence: TGTGCCACCAGCTGGACCTACGAGCAGTACTTC. Amino acids: CATSWTYEQYF. Full variable domain (remainder filled in from reference TRBV15 and TRBJ2-7): DAMVIQNPRYQVTQFGKPVTLSCSQTLNHNVMYWYQQKSSQAPKLLFHYYDKDFNNEADTPDNFQSRRPNTSFCFLDIRSPGLGDTAMYLCATSWTYEQYFGPGTRLTVT.